This TCR beta chain was documented in a study of shared clonotypes between healthy human individuals. Study outcomes and limitations: Researchers sampled blood only, noting tissue repertoires likely differ.

Points on this clone: What it recognizes is unknown.

Assay runs were performed at deep level. The table came from immunoSEQ multiplex PCR; TCRdb's copy has only in-frame clones and leaves some out. This sample yields fewer than 600,000 clones, of which roughly 83% are seen a single time; roughly an eighth belongs to the top ten. The CDR3 length is 14 residues. Germline values: CDR1 SGHDT, CDR2 YYEEEE. The V end was cut by 3 bases, the J end by 3 bases, with 13 bases between. It was some 96 million PBMCs that unsorted samples used for genomic DNA. This clonotype was sampled from a woman between 40 and 50 years old in good health. Some clones in this sample may be carry-over from other donors' samples. Input material: PBMCs. The rearrangement uses TRBV5-6 and TRBJ2-7, with D perhaps TRBD1 or TRBD2 (5 bases each). CDR3: CASSSRDRHYEQYF. CDR3 bases: TGTGCCAGCAGCTCCCGGGACCGGCACTACGAGCAGTACTTC.